The 17 T cell receptor beta chains below all came from one sample that was sequenced in a study of T cell responses to AZD1222 COVID-19 vaccine. Sequencing used immunoSEQ multiplex PCR; TCRdb keeps in-frame clones, though not all of them. The sample carries 50,000 to 70,000 clones, 75% to 90% recorded once. Sequenced material: peripheral blood, taken on day 0 of MenACWY control vaccination. The receptors were sampled from an adult in good health.

The chain couples TRBV2 to TRBJ1-1; D uncertain. This CDR3 is 11 amino acids long. Germline-derived CDR1 and CDR2 are SNHLY and FYNNEI. Between the trimmed V and J ends, which lost 7 bases and 9 bases, there was a span of 12 bases. The CDR3: CASTIKIQAFF. Written as DNA, the CDR3 is TGTGCCAGCACTATCAAGATACAAGCTTTCTTT.

This rearrangement joins TRBV5-1 to TRBJ1-6; D unclear. Germline V gene lookup returns CDR1 SGHRS and CDR2 YFSETQ. The CDR3 covers 16 residues. V lost 0 bases and J lost 7, with 14 bases in between. The CDR3 region is CASSLGRQNPNSPLHF. CDR3 nucleotides: TGCGCCAGCAGCTTGGGACGCCAAAACCCGAATTCACCCCTCCACTTT.

This CDR3 is CASTTGGGTNEKLFF. The CDR3 DNA reads TGTGCCAGTACGACAGGGGGAGGAACTAATGAAAAACTGTTTTTT. This rearrangement joins TRBV19 to TRBJ1-4, with 9 bases matching TRBD1. Germline V CDR1 and CDR2: LNHDA, SQIVND (reference sequence). The V and J ends lost 7 bases and 1 base, in that order; junction bases with no gene match: 4. The CDR3 runs 15 residues.

V and J are TRBV27 and TRBJ1-5; D is perhaps TRBD1 (6 bases). The germline V gene has CDR1 MNHEY and CDR2 SMNVEV (reference sequence). This CDR3 is built from 15 residues. V was clipped by 5 bases and J by 6 bases, with 17 bases between them. The CDR3: CASSPPGGSGQPQHF. The CDR3 DNA sequence: TGTGCCAGCAGTCCCCCCGGGGGCAGCGGTCAGCCCCAGCATTTT.

V is TRBV5-8 and J is TRBJ2-4; D possibly corresponds to TRBD1 (6 bases). Trimming left V 0 bases short and J 5 bases short, with 15 bases between. Looked up from germline, CDR1 is SGHTS and CDR2 is YDEGEE. This CDR3 region has 16 residues. The CDR3 protein is CASSLAGNRAQNIQYF. Here the CDR3 DNA reads TGTGCCAGCAGCTTGGCCGGGAACAGGGCCCAAAACATTCAGTACTTC.

The chain joins TRBV10-3 to TRBJ2-3; 8 nucleotides line up with TRBD1. Trimming took 6 bases from V and 2 from J; bases not matched to a gene: 7. The CDR3 loop spans 15 amino acids. CDR1 is ENHRY and CDR2 is SYGVKD in the germline V gene. This chain's CDR3 is CAIRMGQALTDTQYF. The DNA of the CDR3 is TGTGCCATCAGAATGGGACAGGCACTCACAGATACGCAGTATTTT.

The rearrangement joins TRBV2 to TRBJ2-7, with a weak D call TRBD1 (6 bases). The V end was cut by 4 bases, the J end by 5 bases, with 9 bases between. Germline V gene data show CDR1 as SNHLY and CDR2 as FYNNEI. CDR3 size: 12 residues. The CDR3 sequence: CASSVQGHEQYF. The CDR3, as DNA: TGTGCCAGCAGTGTACAGGGCCACGAGCAGTACTTC.

V gene TRBV18 combines with J gene TRBJ1-1; no reliable D call. The germline V gene encodes CDR1 KGHSH and CDR2 LQKENI. The ends were cut back, 3 bases at V and 5 bases at J, with 10 bases in the middle. This CDR3 has 13 amino acids. CDR3 nucleotide sequence: TGTGCCAGCTCACCGACACCAGCGACTGAAGCTTTCTTT. Amino acid sequence: CASSPTPATEAFF.

The gene calls are TRBV20-1 and TRBJ2-1; D is unresolved. The length of the CDR3 is 10 residues. Germline values: CDR1 DFQATT, CDR2 SNEGSKA (reference sequence). Trimming took 6 bases from V and 5 from J, leaving 5 bases between them. The CDR3 sequence is CSAVNNEQFF. CDR3 bases: TGCAGTGCGGTAAACAATGAGCAGTTCTTC.

The J gene is TRBJ2-7, the V gene TRBV7-2; tentative D call: TRBD1 (5 bases). V gave up 2 bases and J gave up 2 bases, with 10 bases separating them. The germline CDR1 and CDR2 sequences are SGHTA and FQGNSA. The length of the CDR3 is 14 residues. This chain's CDR3 is CASSLTAGPYEQYF. CDR3 in DNA: TGTGCCAGCAGCTTAACCGCAGGGCCCTACGAGCAGTACTTC.

This clone was recorded at least ten times. The CDR3 region has the DNA TGTGCCAGCAGCTTAGCGGACAGGGAAGTACATGGCTACACCTTC. This encodes CASSLADREVHGYTF. This sequence joins TRBV7-9 and TRBJ1-2; 8 bases agree with TRBD1. The V and J ends lost 0 bases and 6 bases, in that order; junction bases with no gene match: 6. CDR1 is SEHNR, CDR2 FQNEAQ, per germline (reference sequence). This CDR3 comprises 15 residues. The full variable domain, rest sourced from reference TRBV7-9 and TRBJ1-2, is DTGVSQNPRHKITKRGQNVTFRCDPISEHNRLYWYRQTLGQGPEFLTYFQNEAQLEKSRLLSDRFSAERPKGSFSTLEIQRTEQGDSAMYLCASSLADREVHGYTFGSGTRLTVV.

The chain recombines TRBV7-9 with TRBJ1-1; 8 nucleotides agree with TRBD1. Trimming took 6 bases from V and 8 from J; bases not matched to a gene: 11. The CDR3 covers 14 residues. Germline V lookup: CDR1 SEHNR, CDR2 FQNEAQ (reference sequence). The CDR3 sequence is CASRIEADRGEAFF. The CDR3 bases are TGTGCCAGCAGGATAGAGGCCGACAGGGGCGAAGCTTTCTTT.

The chain joins TRBV6-1 to TRBJ2-1, with D tentatively TRBD1 (5 bases). Germline assignment: CDR1 MNHNS and CDR2 SASEGT. This CDR3 is 16 amino acids long. V gave up 1 base and J gave up 2 bases, with 12 bases separating them. The CDR3 DNA reads TGTGCCAGCAGTGAAGGTGCAGGGTTCGCCTACAATGAGCAGTTCTTC. It yields the protein CASSEGAGFAYNEQFF.

This chain connects TRBV7-9 to TRBJ1-6, with 7 bases lining up with TRBD1. With V trimmed by 4 bases and J by 6 bases, 9 bases remained unmatched. Germline CDR1 reads SEHNR; CDR2 reads FQNEAQ (reference sequence). The CDR3 covers 16 residues. CDR3 bases: TGTGCCAGCAGCTCCCGGCGACAGGGAGGTAATTCACCCCTCCACTTT. It yields the protein CASSSRRQGGNSPLHF.

This rearrangement joins TRBV4-1 to TRBJ1-3; D remains unclear. The germline CDR1 and CDR2 sequences are MGHRA and YSYEKL. The V end lost 4 bases, the J end lost 0 bases, and 10 bases lay between the germline ends. This CDR3 spans 15 amino acids. CDR3 residues: CASSPTRDSGNTIYF. The CDR3, as DNA: TGCGCCAGCAGCCCAACGCGGGACTCTGGAAACACCATATATTTT.

The chain recombines TRBV12-3 or TRBV12-4 with TRBJ2-1; 7 nucleotides agree with TRBD2. V lost 8 bases and J lost 6; bases outside the gene matches: 7. The CDR3 consists of 13 residues. The CDR3 nucleotides read TGTGCCAGCTCCCACCCTAGCGGCAATGAGCAGTTCTTC. Translation gives CASSHPSGNEQFF.

The table lists this clone with a count of one. The genes are TRBV19 and TRBJ2-5; D may be TRBD2 (5 bases). The CDR3 is made up of 14 amino acids. Trimming pared 8 bases from V and 5 bases from J, leaving 18 bases between. Germline V gene lookup returns CDR1 LNHDA and CDR2 SQIVND (reference sequence). The CDR3 region is CASDYGGSGETQYF. CDR3 in DNA: TGTGCCAGTGATTACGGCGGGTCCGGGGAGACCCAGTACTTC.